This T cell receptor (beta chain) was found in a study of blood T cells in healthy people across ages. Study results and caveats: Diversity of TCR beta per million T cells declined in a roughly linear way with age.

Of note for this clonotype: Its antigen is not known.

Each sample used at least 6 million PBMCs. A second PCR of 7 to 11 cycles used a sample-barcoded 5' primer and a J-beta primer mix. TCRdb itself ran the 5' RACE reads through MiXCR, one entry per CDR3 protein. The sample has 780,000 or so distinct CDR3 sequences; about 61% are singletons. Sequenced: blood. This clonotype was sampled from a man aged 40-55 years in good health.

The CDR3 loop reads CSAAAAGGQADTQYF. Here the CDR3 DNA reads TGCAGTGCGGCGGCGGCGGGAGGACAGGCAGATACGCAGTATTTT. J is TRBJ2-3 and V is TRBV20-1; weak D call: TRBD2 (8 bases). This CDR3 comprises 15 residues. Germline V lookup: CDR1 DFQATT, CDR2 SNEGSKA (reference sequence). V lost 6 bases and J lost 4, with 20 bases in between.